This T cell receptor (beta chain) was sequenced during a study of T-cell memory formation after mild COVID-19. Study overall: Largely donor-specific sequence clusters came from a couple of donors. General study points: The appearance of some responding clones in pre-infection memory suggested that cross-reactive memory joined.

This clonotype was found a few times. The antigen is not known. TCRdb re-called the 5' RACE reads through MiXCR, storing one row per CDR3 protein. Of approximately 290,000 distinct CDR3 sequences in the sample, around 19% are singletons; the top ten hold under 25%. The receptor comes from a man aged 18 to 30 who had mild COVID-19 (a few samples of this study predate the infection). Cell type and time point are not known. Material for sequencing was PBMCs or a T cell subset sorted from them (not recorded which).

CDR3 nucleotide sequence: TGTGCCAGCAGCGAACAGCAGAACACTGAAGCTTTCTTT. Protein sequence: CASSEQQNTEAFF. This rearrangement joins TRBV7-6 to TRBJ1-1; no clear D. CDR1 is SGHVS and CDR2 is FNYEAQ in the germline V gene. This CDR3 has 13 residues. V shed 5 bases and J shed 1 base, with 8 bases lying between them.